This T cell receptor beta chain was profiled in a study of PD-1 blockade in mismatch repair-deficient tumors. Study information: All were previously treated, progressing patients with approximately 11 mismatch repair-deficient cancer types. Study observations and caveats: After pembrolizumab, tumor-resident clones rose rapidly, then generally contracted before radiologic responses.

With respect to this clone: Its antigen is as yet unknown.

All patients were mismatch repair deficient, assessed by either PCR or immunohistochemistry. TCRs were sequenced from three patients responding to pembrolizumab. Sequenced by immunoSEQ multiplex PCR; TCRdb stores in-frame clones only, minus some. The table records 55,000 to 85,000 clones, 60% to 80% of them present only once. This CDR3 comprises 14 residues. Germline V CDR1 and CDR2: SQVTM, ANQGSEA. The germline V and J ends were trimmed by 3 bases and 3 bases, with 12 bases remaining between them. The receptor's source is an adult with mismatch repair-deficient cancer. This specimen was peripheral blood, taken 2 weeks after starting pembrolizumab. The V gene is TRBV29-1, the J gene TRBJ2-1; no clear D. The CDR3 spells CSVDGPSDYNEQFF. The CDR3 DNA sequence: TGCAGCGTTGATGGGCCGTCGGACTACAATGAGCAGTTCTTC.